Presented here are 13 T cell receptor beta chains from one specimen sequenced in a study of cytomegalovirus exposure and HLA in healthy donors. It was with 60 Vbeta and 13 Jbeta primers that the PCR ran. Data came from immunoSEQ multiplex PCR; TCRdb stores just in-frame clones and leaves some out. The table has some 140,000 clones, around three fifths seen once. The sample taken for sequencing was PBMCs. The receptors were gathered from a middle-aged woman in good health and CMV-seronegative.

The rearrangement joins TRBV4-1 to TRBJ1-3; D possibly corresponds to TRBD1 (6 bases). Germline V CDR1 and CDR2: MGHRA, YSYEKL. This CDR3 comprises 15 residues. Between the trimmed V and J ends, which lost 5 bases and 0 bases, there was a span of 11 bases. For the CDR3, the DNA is TGCGCCAGCAGCTCGGGACAAATCTCTGGAAACACCATATATTTT. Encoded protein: CASSSGQISGNTIYF.

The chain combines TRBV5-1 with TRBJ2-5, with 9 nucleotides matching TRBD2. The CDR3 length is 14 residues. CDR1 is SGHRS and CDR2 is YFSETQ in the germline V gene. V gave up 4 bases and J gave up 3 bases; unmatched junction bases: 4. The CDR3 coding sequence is TGCGCCAGCAGCACTAGCGGGTCCGAAGAGACCCAGTACTTC. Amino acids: CASSTSGSEETQYF.

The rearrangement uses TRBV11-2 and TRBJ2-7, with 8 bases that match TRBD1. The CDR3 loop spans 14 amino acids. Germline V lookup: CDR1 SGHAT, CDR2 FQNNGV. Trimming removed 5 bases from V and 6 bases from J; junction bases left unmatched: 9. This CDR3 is CASSTTGGRVEQYF. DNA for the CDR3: TGTGCCAGCAGCACCACAGGGGGTAGGGTCGAGCAGTACTTC.

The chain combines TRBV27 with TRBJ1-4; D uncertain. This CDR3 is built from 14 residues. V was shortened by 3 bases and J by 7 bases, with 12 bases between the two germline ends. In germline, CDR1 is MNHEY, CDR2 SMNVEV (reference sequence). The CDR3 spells CASSFGSTGEKLFF. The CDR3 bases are TGTGCCAGCAGTTTCGGGTCCACGGGTGAAAAACTGTTTTTT.

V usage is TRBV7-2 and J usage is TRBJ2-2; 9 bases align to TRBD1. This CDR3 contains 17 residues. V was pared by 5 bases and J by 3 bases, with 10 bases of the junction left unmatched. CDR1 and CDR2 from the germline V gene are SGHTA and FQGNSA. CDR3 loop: CASSQSSGTGYTGELFF. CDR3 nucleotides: TGTGCCAGCAGCCAGTCATCCGGGACAGGGTACACCGGGGAGCTGTTTTTT. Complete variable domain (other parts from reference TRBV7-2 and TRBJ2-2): GAGVSQSPSNKVTEKGKDVELRCDPISGHTALYWYRQSLGQGLEFLIYFQGNSAPDKSGLPSDRFSAERTGGSVSTLTIQRTQQEDSAVYLCASSQSSGTGYTGELFFGEGSRLTVL.

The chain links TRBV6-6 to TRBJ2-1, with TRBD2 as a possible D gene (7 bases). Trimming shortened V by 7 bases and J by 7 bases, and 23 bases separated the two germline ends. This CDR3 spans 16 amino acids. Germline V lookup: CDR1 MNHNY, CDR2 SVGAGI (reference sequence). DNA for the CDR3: TGTGCCAGCACCCGAGGGGGGGCAGGGACGGGGAATGAGCAGTTCTTC. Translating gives CASTRGGAGTGNEQFF.

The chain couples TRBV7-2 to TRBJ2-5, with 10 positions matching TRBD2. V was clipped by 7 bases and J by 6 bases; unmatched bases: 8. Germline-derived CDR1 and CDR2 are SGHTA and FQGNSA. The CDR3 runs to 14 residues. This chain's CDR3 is CASTRSSGGQTQYF. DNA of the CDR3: TGTGCCAGCACCAGGTCTAGCGGGGGTCAGACCCAGTACTTC.

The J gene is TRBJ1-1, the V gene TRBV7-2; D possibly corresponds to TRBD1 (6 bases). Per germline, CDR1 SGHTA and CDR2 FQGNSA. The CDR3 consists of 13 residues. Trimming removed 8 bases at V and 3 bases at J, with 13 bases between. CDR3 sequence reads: CASSTQGDTEAFF. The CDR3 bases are TGTGCCAGCTCAACACAGGGAGACACTGAAGCTTTCTTT.

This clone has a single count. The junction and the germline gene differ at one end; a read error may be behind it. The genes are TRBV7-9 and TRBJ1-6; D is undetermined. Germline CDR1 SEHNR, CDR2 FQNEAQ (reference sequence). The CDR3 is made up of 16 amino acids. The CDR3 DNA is TGTTCCAGCAGCTTAAGTCCAGGTCTTTATAATTCACCCCTCCACTTT. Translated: CSSSLSPGLYNSPLHF.

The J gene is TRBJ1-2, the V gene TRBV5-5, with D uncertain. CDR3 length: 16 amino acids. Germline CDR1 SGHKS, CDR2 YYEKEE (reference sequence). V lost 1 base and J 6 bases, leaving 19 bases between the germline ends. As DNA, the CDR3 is TGTGCCAGCAGCTTGTATAAGCCTTATCCCGAGGATGGCTACACCTTC. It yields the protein CASSLYKPYPEDGYTF.

The CDR3 here is CASSSWTGGELFF. The CDR3 bases are TGTGCCAGCAGTTCCTGGACAGGCGGGGAGCTGTTTTTT. The gene calls are TRBV27 and TRBJ2-2; 7 bases match TRBD1. CDR3 length: 13 residues. CDR1 MNHEY and CDR2 SMNVEV come from the germline V gene (reference sequence). Trimming took 4 bases from V and 7 from J; bases not matched to a gene: 3.

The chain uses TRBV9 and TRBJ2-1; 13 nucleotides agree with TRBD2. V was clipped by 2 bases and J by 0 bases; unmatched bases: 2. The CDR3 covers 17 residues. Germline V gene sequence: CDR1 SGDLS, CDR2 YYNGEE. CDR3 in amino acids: CASSVGLAGSSYNEQFF. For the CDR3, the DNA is TGTGCCAGCAGCGTGGGACTAGCGGGGAGCTCCTACAATGAGCAGTTCTTC.

The CDR3 loop reads CASSYGQGASYEQYF. DNA for the CDR3: TGTGCCAGCAGTTACGGGCAGGGGGCTTCCTACGAGCAGTACTTC. This chain uses TRBV6-5 with TRBJ2-7, with 8 positions matching TRBD1. The CDR3 consists of 15 residues. The ends lost 2 bases at V and 1 base at J; junction bases unmatched: 4. Germline CDR1 reads MNHEY; CDR2 reads SVGAGI.